What follows are 16 T cell receptor beta chains derived from one specimen sequenced in a study of regulatory T cells in long-lasting Graves disease. HTBI primers from iRepertoire and Arm-PCR of CDR3 regions yielded the TCR beta libraries. TCRdb reprocessed the multiplex PCR reads via MiXCR and lists one record per CDR3 protein. The repertoire holds about half a million distinct CDR3 sequences, with around a fifth as singletons. The time point: persistent/refractory GD, antithyroid drugs over 5 years with positive TRAb. There was RNA extracted from PBMCs, and the TCR library was made from it. Here the sequenced sample was peripheral blood mononuclear cells (PBMCs), taken when the disease was refractory, from a patient treated with antithyroid drugs. The source is a female donor with Graves disease.

This sequence joins TRBV6-5 and TRBJ2-5; the match to TRBD2 covers 11 bases. The J segment lost 4 bases and the V segment lost 2 bases, leaving 6 bases of the junction unmatched. The CDR3 extends over 16 amino acids. In germline, CDR1 is MNHEY, CDR2 SVGAGI. The DNA of the CDR3 is TGTGCCAGCAGTTACCGCTTAGCGGGAGGGCGAGAGACCCAGTACTTC. Translating it yields CASSYRLAGGRETQYF.

This clonotype was seen a handful of times. The chain recombines TRBV18 with TRBJ1-2; D not certain. CDR3 length: 13 residues. Germline V lookup: CDR1 KGHSH, CDR2 LQKENI. V was trimmed by 1 base and J by 7 bases, leaving 10 bases between them. The DNA of the CDR3 is TGTGCCAGCTCACCACAAAGGGAGGCTGGCTACACCTTC. The encoded protein is CASSPQREAGYTF.

This clonotype was counted a few times. The rearrangement links TRBV20-1 to TRBJ1-4; D unclear. From germline, CDR1 is DFQATT and CDR2 SNEGSKA (reference sequence). Trimming stripped 3 bases from V and 0 bases from J, with 11 bases between. CDR3 size: 15 residues. The CDR3 sequence: CSASPKGATNEKLFF. In nucleotides, the CDR3 is TGCAGTGCTAGTCCAAAGGGTGCAACTAATGAAAAACTGTTTTTT.

The genes are TRBV30 and TRBJ1-1; D possibly corresponds to TRBD1 (6 bases). The CDR3 consists of 13 residues. CDR1 and CDR2 (germline): GTSNPN, SVGIG (reference sequence). V shed 5 bases and J shed 4 bases, with 14 bases lying between them. The CDR3 DNA reads TGTGCCTGGTTCTCCGGGACAACCACTGAAGCTTTCTTT. As protein: CAWFSGTTTEAFF.

This clonotype was found a few times. The chain employs TRBV7-2 and TRBJ2-2, with 7 bases fitting TRBD1. Germline CDR1 and CDR2: SGHTA and FQGNSA. The CDR3 spans 15 residues. The V and J ends lost 6 bases and 1 base, in that order; junction bases with no gene match: 5. The CDR3 is CASREGTVNTGELFF. The CDR3 nucleotides are TGTGCCAGCAGAGAAGGGACAGTGAACACCGGGGAGCTGTTTTTT.

This clonotype was detected many times. This chain uses TRBV20-1 with TRBJ1-1; D unclear. V lost 3 bases and J lost 8, with 4 bases in between. The CDR3 runs to 9 residues. Germline-derived CDR1 and CDR2 are DFQATT and SNEGSKA (reference sequence). Here the CDR3 reads CSARREAFF. Written as DNA, the CDR3 is TGCAGTGCTAGGAGAGAAGCTTTCTTT.

The genes are TRBV18 and TRBJ2-7; unclear D gene. The CDR3 is made up of 13 amino acids. V lost 5 bases to trimming and J lost 2 bases, with 10 bases between them. The germline V gene has CDR1 KGHSH and CDR2 LQKENI. This chain's CDR3 is CASSERVTYEQYF. The CDR3 DNA follows: TGTGCCAGCTCAGAACGGGTAACCTACGAGCAGTACTTC.

This clonotype was counted only a few times. This chain links TRBV25-1 with TRBJ2-5, with 9 positions matching TRBD1. V shed 3 bases and J 4 bases; nucleotides not matched to a gene: 9. Germline assignment: CDR1 MGHDK and CDR2 SYGVNS. There are 16 residues in the CDR3. CDR3 region: CASSDAQGARGETQYF. CDR3 nucleotides: TGTGCCAGCAGTGACGCACAGGGGGCGCGGGGAGAGACCCAGTACTTC.

A few counts support this clonotype. Because the CDR3 is missing its conserved closing phenylalanine or tryptophan, this is likely a read error. This sequence joins TRBV28 and TRBJ1-6, with TRBD1 matching over 8 bases. Germline lookup yields CDR1 MDHEN and CDR2 SYDVKM. The CDR3 has 17 residues. The V segment lost 3 bases and the J segment 4 bases; nucleotides outside the gene matches: 8. CDR3 protein: CASSFIPGDRYNSPLHL. The CDR3 nucleotides are TGTGCCAGCAGTTTTATCCCGGGGGACAGGTATAATTCACCCCTCCACCTT.

The CDR3 DNA reads as TGTGCCAGCCGCCGTACTAGCGGGACGGAGCAGTACTTC. Translated, it gives CASRRTSGTEQYF. The chain has TRBV3-1 and TRBJ2-7; TRBD2 aligns across 10 bases. J lost 7 bases, V lost 8 bases, and 8 bases had no gene match. The CDR3 runs 13 residues. Germline assignment: CDR1 LGHDT and CDR2 YNNKEL (reference sequence).

This chain uses TRBV6-2 or TRBV6-3 with TRBJ1-2, with 10 positions matching TRBD1. Germline trimming cut 2 bases from V and 0 bases from J; bases unmatched to any gene: 6. Germline V gives CDR1 MNHEY, CDR2 SVGEGT. The CDR3 runs to 17 residues. For the CDR3, the DNA is TGTGCCAGCAGTTACAGGACAGGGGGAGGATCTAACTATGGCTACACCTTC. Its translation is CASSYRTGGGSNYGYTF.

This clonotype has more than one count but fewer than ten. The CDR3 sequence: CAWSRGQGGHGYTF. The CDR3 nucleotides read TGTGCCTGGAGTAGGGGACAGGGCGGTCATGGCTACACCTTC. The chain carries TRBV30 and TRBJ1-2; 9 bases match TRBD1. V dropped 2 bases and J dropped 6; count of bases not matched to a gene: 7. The CDR3 has 14 amino acids. Germline values: CDR1 GTSNPN, CDR2 SVGIG (reference sequence).

The V gene is TRBV2, the J gene TRBJ2-7; 10 nucleotides agree with TRBD2. V gave up 3 bases and J gave up 3 bases; unmatched junction bases: 5. Germline V gene data show CDR1 as SNHLY and CDR2 as FYNNEI. The length of the CDR3 is 15 residues. The CDR3 DNA reads as TGTGCCAGCAGTGACCTAGCGGGAGCCCTCTACGAGCAGTACTTC. Amino acid sequence: CASSDLAGALYEQYF. The full variable domain, in which reference TRBV2 and TRBJ2-7 provide the parts outside the CDR3, is EPEVTQTPSHQVTQMGQEVILRCVPISNHLYFYWYRQILGQKVEFLVSFYNNEISEKSEIFDDQFSVERPDGSNFTLKIRSTKLEDSAMYFCASSDLAGALYEQYFGPGTRLTVT.

In this sample, this clonotype turned up a few times. The chain carries TRBV10-3 and TRBJ1-1, with a weak D call TRBD1 (6 bases). The CDR3 is made up of 13 amino acids. Per the germline V gene, CDR1 is ENHRY and CDR2 is SYGVKD. Between the trimmed V and J ends, which lost 6 bases and 4 bases, there was a span of 12 bases. The CDR3 coding sequence is TGTGCCATCAGCCTCATAGGGGGCACTGAAGCTTTCTTT. Its translation: CAISLIGGTEAFF.

The chain joins TRBV7-9 to TRBJ2-1, with TRBD2 as a possible D gene (6 bases). V lost 4 bases and J lost 0, with 22 bases in between. Germline-derived CDR1 and CDR2 are SEHNR and FQNEAQ (reference sequence). CDR3 size: 19 residues. The CDR3 nucleotides are TGTGCCAGCAGCTCCCCTCGTAAGGGGAGGAGGGGCTCCTACAATGAGCAGTTCTTC. This codes for CASSSPRKGRRGSYNEQFF.

This clonotype was detected many times. J is TRBJ2-5 and V is TRBV20-1, with no clear D. Germline V lookup: CDR1 DFQATT, CDR2 SNEGSKA (reference sequence). This CDR3 contains 14 residues. Between the trimmed V and J ends, which lost 6 bases and 2 bases, there was a span of 16 bases. CDR3 sequence reads: CSAPLTEVQETQYF. CDR3 in DNA: TGCAGTGCACCTTTAACCGAGGTACAAGAGACCCAGTACTTC.